This entry lists 30 T cell receptor beta chains sequenced from one sample in a study of shared clonotypes between healthy human individuals. The assay was immunoSEQ multiplex PCR, and TCRdb's table has in-frame clones only and misses some. Of about 2.5 million clones listed, 80% to 95% are singletons. Sequenced sample: naive CD4+ T cells from PBMCs. The subset denotes: CD45RA+ positively selected. These receptors were collected from a man younger than 35 in good health. Some clones in this sample may be carry-over from other donors' samples.

CDR3 sequence: CASSDSIPQGSNQPQHF. The CDR3 bases are TGTGCCAGCAGTGACTCGATTCCCCAGGGGAGCAATCAGCCCCAGCATTTT. The V and J genes are TRBV6-4 and TRBJ1-5, with D possibly TRBD1 on 6 matching bases. CDR3 length: 17 residues. Germline loops: CDR1 MRHNA, CDR2 SNTAGT. V shed 0 bases and J shed 1 base, with 13 bases lying between them.

The chain is built from TRBV5-1 and TRBJ1-2; D gene ambiguous. V lost 4 bases, J lost 3 bases, and 13 bases lay in between. In germline, CDR1 is SGHRS, CDR2 YFSETQ. The CDR3 spans 14 residues. CDR3 DNA: TGCGCCAGCAGCCCCCTGGAAACCGACTATGGCTACACCTTC. Translated, it gives CASSPLETDYGYTF.

CDR3 nucleotide sequence: TGCGCCAGCAGCGCCCCGGGTGTGGACAGGGGATTTTCTGGAAACACCATATATTTT. It translates to CASSAPGVDRGFSGNTIYF. The rearrangement uses TRBV5-1 and TRBJ1-3, with 9 nucleotides matching TRBD1. Per germline, CDR1 SGHRS and CDR2 YFSETQ. This CDR3 is 19 amino acids long. V was pared by 4 bases and J by 1 base, with 15 bases of the junction left unmatched. Based on the CDR3 plus reference TRBV5-1 and TRBJ1-3, the full variable domain is KAGVTQTPRYLIKTRGQQVTLSCSPISGHRSVSWYQQTPGQGLQFLFEYFSETQRNKGNFPGRFSGRQFSNSRSEMNVSTLELGDSALYLCASSAPGVDRGFSGNTIYFGEGSWLTVV.

This clone was detected only a few times. V and J are TRBV2 and TRBJ1-1; 8 nucleotides align to TRBD1. This CDR3 comprises 13 residues. Unmatched junction bases numbered 4, after V lost 7 bases and J lost 3 bases. The V gene's germline CDR1 is SNHLY and CDR2 FYNNEI. The CDR3 sequence is CASMDRVDTEAFF. The CDR3 DNA reads as TGTGCCAGCATGGACAGGGTCGACACTGAAGCTTTCTTT.

CDR3 DNA sequence: TGTGCCAGCAGCGTAGGAAGTGGGTATGAGCAGTTCTTC. Protein: CASSVGSGYEQFF. V and J are TRBV9 and TRBJ2-1; D gene unclear. The CDR3 loop spans 13 amino acids. From germline, CDR1 is SGDLS and CDR2 YYNGEE. The V and J ends lost 0 bases and 8 bases respectively, with 9 bases between them.

This CDR3 is CASSPPGTSGRQETQYF. The CDR3 nucleotides are TGTGCCAGCTCACCCCCAGGGACTAGCGGGCGTCAAGAGACCCAGTACTTC. The chain uses TRBV18 and TRBJ2-5; TRBD2 matches 12 bases. V shed 3 bases and J 2 bases; nucleotides not matched to a gene: 7. CDR3 length equals 17 residues. The V gene's germline CDR1 is KGHSH and CDR2 LQKENI.

V usage is TRBV9 and J usage is TRBJ2-1; 7 bases are a match to TRBD2. The CDR3 is made up of 17 amino acids. The germline V gene encodes CDR1 SGDLS and CDR2 YYNGEE. The ends lost 4 bases at V and 4 bases at J; junction bases unmatched: 14. In DNA, the CDR3 is TGTGCCAGCAGCCCCCGAGTAATCCCAGCGGGATACAATGAGCAGTTCTTC. This translates into CASSPRVIPAGYNEQFF.

The V gene is TRBV7-9, the J gene TRBJ2-3, with a weak D call TRBD2 (5 bases). The V end lost 0 bases, the J end lost 1 base, and 14 bases lay between the germline ends. The CDR3 has 17 amino acids. Per germline, CDR1 SEHNR and CDR2 FQNEAQ (reference sequence). The CDR3 DNA sequence: TGTGCCAGCAGCTTAGCTTTACGGGGTATGGGCACAGATACGCAGTATTTT. Translated, it gives CASSLALRGMGTDTQYF. Variable domain in full (rest from reference TRBV7-9 and TRBJ2-3): DTGVSQNPRHKITKRGQNVTFRCDPISEHNRLYWYRQTLGQGPEFLTYFQNEAQLEKSRLLSDRFSAERPKGSFSTLEIQRTEQGDSAMYLCASSLALRGMGTDTQYFGPGTRLTVL.

This clone was counted a few times. This chain joins TRBV14 and TRBJ1-4; D is unresolved. This CDR3 spans 16 amino acids. V was shortened by 0 bases and J by 7 bases, with 15 bases between the two germline ends. Per the germline V gene, CDR1 is SGHDN and CDR2 is FVKESK. The CDR3: CASSQDGKAWGEKLFF. As DNA, the CDR3 is TGTGCCAGCAGCCAAGACGGGAAAGCCTGGGGTGAAAAACTGTTTTTT.

The J gene is TRBJ2-7, the V gene TRBV6-1; D is unclear. CDR1 is MNHNS, CDR2 SASEGT, per germline. V was trimmed by 5 bases and J by 0 bases, leaving 8 bases between them. The CDR3 sequence is 13 residues long. Written as DNA, the CDR3 is TGTGCCAGCAGTCCAGGATTCTCCTACGAGCAGTACTTC. It yields the protein CASSPGFSYEQYF.

As regards this clone: This same CDR3 is encoded by further DNA sequences in the sample. The chain couples TRBV18 to TRBJ1-4, with D uncertain. Trimming removed 3 bases at V and 5 bases at J, with 1 base between. This CDR3 region has 11 residues. Germline CDR1 reads KGHSH; CDR2 reads LQKENI. The CDR3 here is CASSPNEKLFF. CDR3 nucleotide sequence: TGTGCCAGCTCACCGAATGAAAAACTGTTTTTT. Looking up the rest from reference TRBV18 and TRBJ1-4 gives the full variable domain: NAGVMQNPRHLVRRRGQEARLRCSPMKGHSHVYWYRQLPEEGLKFMVYLQKENIIDESGMPKERFSAEFPKEGPSILRIQQVVRGDSAAYFCASSPNEKLFFGSGTQLSVL.

The chain has TRBV10-3 and TRBJ2-7; D unresolved. Trimming cost V 2 bases and J 0 bases, with 14 bases left between them. The CDR3 covers 16 residues. Germline V lookup: CDR1 ENHRY, CDR2 SYGVKD. CDR3 in DNA: TGTGCCATCAGTGAGAATGGTGTCGGATTCTCCTACGAGCAGTACTTC. Amino acids: CAISENGVGFSYEQYF.

The rearrangement uses TRBV29-1 and TRBJ2-3, with D unresolved. The CDR3 totals 13 residues. Per the germline V gene, CDR1 is SQVTM and CDR2 is ANQGSEA. Trimming shortened V by 6 bases and J by 3 bases, and 13 bases separated the two germline ends. The CDR3 loop reads CSVVTALTDTQYF. The CDR3 DNA sequence: TGCAGCGTCGTAACGGCATTGACAGATACGCAGTATTTT.

The rearrangement uses TRBV28 and TRBJ2-3, with D uncertain. This CDR3 comprises 13 residues. Germline-derived CDR1 and CDR2 are MDHEN and SYDVKM. Trimming removed 2 bases at V and 9 bases at J, with 12 bases between. The CDR3 loop reads CASSLRLPRTQYF. CDR3 in DNA: TGTGCCAGCAGTTTAAGGCTACCGCGCACGCAGTATTTT.

This sequence joins TRBV19 and TRBJ1-1; 8 bases map to TRBD1. V lost 8 bases, J lost 4 bases, and 6 bases stayed unmatched. The CDR3 totals 13 residues. Germline V gene data show CDR1 as LNHDA and CDR2 as SQIVND (reference sequence). Here the CDR3 DNA reads TGTGCCAGTGGACAGGGAGAGGGCACTGAAGCTTTCTTT. Its protein is CASGQGEGTEAFF.

The rearrangement links TRBV4-1 to TRBJ2-1; TRBD2 is a possible D gene (6 bases). V was cut by 5 bases and J by 0 bases, with 20 bases left in between. From germline, CDR1 is MGHRA and CDR2 YSYEKL. The CDR3 sequence is 18 residues long. The CDR3 is CASSTRLSGSYSYNEQFF. The CDR3 DNA is TGCGCCAGCAGCACGCGACTAAGCGGGTCCTACTCCTACAATGAGCAGTTCTTC.

V and J are TRBV4-3 and TRBJ2-7, with 15 bases lining up with TRBD2. Germline trimming cut 3 bases from V and 2 bases from J; bases unmatched to any gene: 14. Looked up from germline, CDR1 is LGHNA and CDR2 is YSLEER. CDR3 length: 20 amino acids. CDR3 nucleotide sequence: TGCGCCAGCAGCCAGGAGCTGCCAGGACTAGCGGGAGGGCCGACCTACGAGCAGTACTTC. This sequence encodes CASSQELPGLAGGPTYEQYF.

V usage is TRBV11-1 and J usage is TRBJ1-1, with D maybe TRBD1 (5 bases). CDR3 size: 14 residues. Germline values: CDR1 SGHAT, CDR2 FQDESV (reference sequence). V gave up 6 bases and J gave up 1 base, with 12 bases separating them. Written as DNA, the CDR3 is TGTGCCAGCAGGTGGAGGGGCGGGAACACTGAAGCTTTCTTT. Translating gives CASRWRGGNTEAFF.

The J gene is TRBJ1-2, the V gene TRBV19; no reliable D call. This CDR3 region has 12 residues. Germline CDR1 and CDR2: LNHDA and SQIVND (reference sequence). Trimming shortened V by 6 bases and J by 8 bases, and 13 bases separated the two germline ends. This CDR3 reads CASSRSRGGYTF. The CDR3 DNA reads as TGTGCCAGTAGCCGCAGCCGAGGAGGCTACACCTTC. The full variable domain, its missing parts supplied by reference TRBV19 and TRBJ1-2, is DGGITQSPKYLFRKEGQNVTLSCEQNLNHDAMYWYRQDPGQGLRLIYYSQIVNDFQKGDIAEGYSVSREKKESFPLTVTSAQKNPTAFYLCASSRSRGGYTFGSGTRLTVV.

The chain recombines TRBV6-5 with TRBJ2-2; 9 nucleotides line up with TRBD1. Trimming removed 4 bases from V and 6 bases from J; junction bases left unmatched: 6. The germline V gene encodes CDR1 MNHEY and CDR2 SVGAGI. The CDR3 runs to 15 residues. CDR3 region: CASSSHRGLPGELFF. The CDR3 DNA reads TGTGCCAGCAGTTCCCACAGGGGGCTGCCCGGGGAGCTGTTTTTT.

The rearrangement links TRBV2 to TRBJ2-3; D may be TRBD1 (5 bases). V was shortened by 4 bases and J by 0 bases, with 11 bases between the two germline ends. The CDR3 runs 15 residues. The germline V gene has CDR1 SNHLY and CDR2 FYNNEI. The DNA for the CDR3 is TGTGCCAGCAGTGGGGGTGGGGCTAGCACAGATACGCAGTATTTT. Translated: CASSGGGASTDTQYF. Complete variable domain (other parts from reference TRBV2 and TRBJ2-3): EPEVTQTPSHQVTQMGQEVILRCVPISNHLYFYWYRQILGQKVEFLVSFYNNEISEKSEIFDDQFSVERPDGSNFTLKIRSTKLEDSAMYFCASSGGGASTDTQYFGPGTRLTVL.

CDR3 region: CASSPGVSGRLPYEQYF. CDR3 coding DNA: TGCGCCAGCAGCCCTGGGGTTAGCGGGAGACTCCCCTACGAGCAGTACTTC. This rearrangement joins TRBV5-1 to TRBJ2-7; 9 bases agree with TRBD2. The V gene end was trimmed by 4 bases and the J gene end by 2 bases; junction bases not matched to a gene: 13. Germline loops: CDR1 SGHRS, CDR2 YFSETQ. CDR3 length: 17 residues.

The rearrangement joins TRBV11-3 to TRBJ2-2; D remains ambiguous. The V end was cut by 5 bases, the J end by 10 bases, with 17 bases between. CDR1 is SGHNT, CDR2 YENEEA, per germline. The CDR3 runs 14 residues. This CDR3 reads CASSPQVDGSELFF. The CDR3 DNA is TGTGCCAGCAGCCCTCAGGTGGATGGGTCGGAGCTGTTTTTT.

This chain joins TRBV27 and TRBJ1-1, with a weak D call TRBD1 (5 bases). Germline V gene data show CDR1 as MNHEY and CDR2 as SMNVEV (reference sequence). This CDR3 contains 14 residues. V was pared by 8 bases and J by 5 bases, with 18 bases between. The CDR3 loop is CASLLRARGTEAFF. The DNA of the CDR3 is TGTGCCAGCCTCCTTAGAGCTAGGGGTACTGAAGCTTTCTTT.

Remarks on this clone: Other DNA variants within this sample encode the same CDR3. The chain links TRBV4-1 to TRBJ2-7; the match to TRBD2 covers 10 bases. This CDR3 contains 15 residues. Germline V CDR1 and CDR2: MGHRA, YSYEKL. The V segment lost 1 base and the J segment 2 bases; nucleotides outside the gene matches: 2. Written as DNA, the CDR3 is TGCGCCAGCAGCCAAGTAGCGGGAGGCCCCTACGAGCAGTACTTC. Protein sequence: CASSQVAGGPYEQYF.

The rearrangement joins TRBV5-1 to TRBJ2-3; D call uncertain. Germline V gene lookup returns CDR1 SGHRS and CDR2 YFSETQ. V gave up 2 bases and J gave up 0 bases, with 7 bases separating them. CDR3 length equals 14 residues. CDR3 in DNA: TGCGCCAGCAGCTTTACGTCTAGCACAGATACGCAGTATTTT. Protein sequence: CASSFTSSTDTQYF.

The rearrangement joins TRBV4-1 to TRBJ2-5; no reliable D call. V was pared by 3 bases and J by 4 bases, with 9 bases between. The CDR3 totals 13 residues. Looked up from germline, CDR1 is MGHRA and CDR2 is YSYEKL. CDR3 residues: CASSHGLIETQYF. In DNA form, the CDR3 reads TGCGCCAGCAGCCACGGGCTAATAGAGACCCAGTACTTC.

The genes are TRBV6-1 and TRBJ1-1; possible D gene TRBD1, 6 bases. V was shortened by 7 bases and J by 2 bases, with 14 bases between the two germline ends. The CDR3 totals 14 residues. Per the germline V gene, CDR1 is MNHNS and CDR2 is SASEGT. The CDR3 nucleotides are TGTGCCAGCATTTCAGGGGATATTAACACTGAAGCTTTCTTT. It specifies CASISGDINTEAFF.

This chain joins TRBV30 and TRBJ1-1; the D is unclear. Germline-derived CDR1 and CDR2 are GTSNPN and SVGIG (reference sequence). The CDR3 runs to 13 residues. Trimming removed 4 bases from V and 1 base from J, with 10 bases in between. DNA of the CDR3: TGTGCCTGGATGGGTGATTCGAACACTGAAGCTTTCTTT. Protein sequence: CAWMGDSNTEAFF.

This clone was picked up one time. V usage is TRBV28 and J usage is TRBJ2-7; 7 bases align to TRBD2. This CDR3 region has 15 residues. The V gene end was trimmed by 2 bases and the J gene end by 2 bases; junction bases not matched to a gene: 6. CDR1 is MDHEN, CDR2 SYDVKM, per germline. This CDR3 is CASSLAASGTYEQYF. In nucleotides, the CDR3 is TGTGCCAGCAGTTTAGCGGCTAGCGGTACCTACGAGCAGTACTTC.